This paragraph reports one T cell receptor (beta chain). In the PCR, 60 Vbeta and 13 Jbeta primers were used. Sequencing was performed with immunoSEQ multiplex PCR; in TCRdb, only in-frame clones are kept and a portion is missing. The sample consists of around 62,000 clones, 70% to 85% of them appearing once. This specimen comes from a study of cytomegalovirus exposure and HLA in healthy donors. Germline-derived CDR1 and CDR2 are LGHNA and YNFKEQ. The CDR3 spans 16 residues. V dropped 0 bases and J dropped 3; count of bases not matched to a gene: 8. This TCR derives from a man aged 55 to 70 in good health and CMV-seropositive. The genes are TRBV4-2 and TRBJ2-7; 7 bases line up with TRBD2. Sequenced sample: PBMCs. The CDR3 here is CASSQDGSGGNYEQYF. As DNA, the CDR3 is TGTGCCAGCAGCCAAGATGGGTCGGGAGGAAACTACGAGCAGTACTTC.